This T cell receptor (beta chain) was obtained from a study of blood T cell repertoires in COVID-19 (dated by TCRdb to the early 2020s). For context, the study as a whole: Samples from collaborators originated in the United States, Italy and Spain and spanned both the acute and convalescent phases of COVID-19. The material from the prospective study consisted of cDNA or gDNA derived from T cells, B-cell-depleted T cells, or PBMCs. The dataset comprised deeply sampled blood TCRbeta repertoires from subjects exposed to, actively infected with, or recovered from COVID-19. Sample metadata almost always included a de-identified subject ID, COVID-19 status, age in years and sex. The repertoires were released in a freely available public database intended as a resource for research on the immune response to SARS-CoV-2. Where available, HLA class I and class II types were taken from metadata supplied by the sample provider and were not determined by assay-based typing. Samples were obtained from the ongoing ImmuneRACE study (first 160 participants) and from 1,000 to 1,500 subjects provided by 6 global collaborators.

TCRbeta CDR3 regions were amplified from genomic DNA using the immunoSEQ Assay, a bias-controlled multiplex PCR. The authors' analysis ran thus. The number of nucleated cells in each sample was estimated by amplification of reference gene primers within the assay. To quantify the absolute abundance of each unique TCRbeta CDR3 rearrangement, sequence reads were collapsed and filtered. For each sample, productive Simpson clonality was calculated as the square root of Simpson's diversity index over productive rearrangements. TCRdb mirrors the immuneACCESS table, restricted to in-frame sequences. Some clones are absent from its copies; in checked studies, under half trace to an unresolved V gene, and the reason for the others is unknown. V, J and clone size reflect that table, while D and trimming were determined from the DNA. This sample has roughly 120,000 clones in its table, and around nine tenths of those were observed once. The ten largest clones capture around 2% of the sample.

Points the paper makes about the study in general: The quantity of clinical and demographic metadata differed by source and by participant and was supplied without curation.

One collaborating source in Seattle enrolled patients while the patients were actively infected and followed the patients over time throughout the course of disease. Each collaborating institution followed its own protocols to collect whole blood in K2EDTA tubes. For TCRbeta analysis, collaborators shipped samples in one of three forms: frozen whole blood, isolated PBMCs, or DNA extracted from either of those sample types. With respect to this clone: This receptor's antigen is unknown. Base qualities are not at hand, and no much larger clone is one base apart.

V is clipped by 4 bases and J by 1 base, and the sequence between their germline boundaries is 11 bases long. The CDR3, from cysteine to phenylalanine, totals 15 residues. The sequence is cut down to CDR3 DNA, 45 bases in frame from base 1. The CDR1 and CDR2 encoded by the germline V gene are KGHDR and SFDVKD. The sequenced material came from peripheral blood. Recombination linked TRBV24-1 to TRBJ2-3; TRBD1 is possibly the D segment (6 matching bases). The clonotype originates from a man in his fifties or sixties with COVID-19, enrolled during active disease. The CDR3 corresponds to CATSDSTGRTDTQYF. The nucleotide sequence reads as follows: TGTGCCACCAGTGACTCGACAGGCCGCACAGATACGCAGTATTTT.